These 25 T cell receptor beta chains originate from one sample sequenced in a study of cytomegalovirus exposure and HLA in healthy donors. TCRdb's table, derived via immunoSEQ multiplex PCR, lists solely in-frame clones and lacks some. The sample shows roughly 130,000 clones, less than 90% of them seen only once. Sequenced sample: PBMCs. All receptors derive from a man aged 18 to 35 in good health and CMV-seronegative.

The J gene is TRBJ1-2, the V gene TRBV4-3; 7 bases match TRBD1. CDR3 length: 15 residues. Germline V CDR1 and CDR2: LGHNA, YSLEER. V dropped 4 bases and J dropped 4; count of bases not matched to a gene: 9. The chain's CDR3 is CASSPDTGAGYGYTF. DNA of the CDR3: TGCGCCAGCAGCCCCGATACAGGGGCGGGCTATGGCTACACCTTC.

The chain employs TRBV25-1 and TRBJ2-2; TRBD1 might be the D (6 bases). Per the germline V gene, CDR1 is MGHDK and CDR2 is SYGVNS. This CDR3 spans 15 amino acids. Trimming pared 4 bases from V and 1 base from J, leaving 10 bases between. The CDR3 loop is CASSADRKNTGELFF. The CDR3 nucleotides are TGTGCCAGCAGTGCAGACAGGAAGAACACCGGGGAGCTGTTTTTT.

The genes are TRBV7-8 and TRBJ2-1, with TRBD2 identical over 12 bases. The trim removed 5 bases at V and 3 bases at J, leaving 5 bases unmatched. This CDR3 is built from 16 residues. Germline V gives CDR1 SGHVS, CDR2 FQNEAQ. CDR3 nucleotide sequence: TGTGCCAGCAGCCAGGGACTAGCGGGTTACTACAATGAGCAGTTCTTC. Translated: CASSQGLAGYYNEQFF.

The rearrangement links TRBV9 to TRBJ1-2; D not resolved. CDR1 and CDR2 (germline): SGDLS, YYNGEE. CDR3 length equals 15 residues. V lost 0 bases, J lost 3 bases, and 12 bases lay in between. The CDR3 DNA is TGTGCCAGCAGCGTAGCGGTAAAACTGGACTATGGCTACACCTTC. It specifies CASSVAVKLDYGYTF.

The V and J genes are TRBV5-4 and TRBJ2-7, with unresolved D. Trimming cost V 1 base and J 0 bases, with 8 bases left between them. Germline assignment: CDR1 SGHNT and CDR2 YYREEE (reference sequence). The CDR3 has 14 residues. CDR3 bases: TGTGCCAGCAGCTTGCGCCCGAGCTCCTACGAGCAGTACTTC. This gives the protein CASSLRPSSYEQYF.

This clone was observed many times. CDR3 nucleotide sequence: TGTGCCAGCATTGGGGAAGGGACACGCTCCTACGAGCAGTACTTC. It specifies CASIGEGTRSYEQYF. The rearrangement links TRBV2 to TRBJ2-7; TRBD1 is a possible D gene (6 bases). In germline, CDR1 is SNHLY, CDR2 FYNNEI. Trimming shortened V by 7 bases and J by 0 bases, and 16 bases separated the two germline ends. The CDR3 length is 15 residues.

The rearrangement links TRBV6-1 to TRBJ2-5; a possible D gene is TRBD1 (5 bases). The CDR3 has 13 residues. Between the trimmed V and J ends, which lost 5 bases and 1 base, there was a span of 8 bases. Germline CDR1 MNHNS, CDR2 SASEGT. CDR3 residues: CASSRGSQETQYF. The CDR3 nucleotides are TGTGCCAGCAGTAGGGGCTCCCAAGAGACCCAGTACTTC.

The chain links TRBV10-3 to TRBJ2-3; no reliable D call. CDR1 is ENHRY, CDR2 SYGVKD, per germline. The CDR3 consists of 12 residues. Trimming removed 8 bases at V and 1 base at J, with 7 bases between. CDR3: CAIGAGTDTQYF. CDR3 bases: TGTGCCATCGGAGCTGGCACAGATACGCAGTATTTT.

This clone occurred a few times. The chain recombines TRBV6-5 with TRBJ2-7, with D maybe TRBD1 (6 bases). The CDR3 covers 15 residues. V was pared by 6 bases and J by 4 bases, with 19 bases between. Per the germline V gene, CDR1 is MNHEY and CDR2 is SVGAGI. CDR3 amino acids: CASSWGQGHMYEQYF. The DNA for the CDR3 is TGTGCCAGCAGCTGGGGACAAGGCCATATGTACGAGCAGTACTTC.

The V and J genes are TRBV28 and TRBJ2-5; 8 bases map to TRBD1. CDR1 MDHEN and CDR2 SYDVKM come from the germline V gene. The V segment lost 2 bases and the J segment 5 bases; nucleotides outside the gene matches: 13. The CDR3 extends over 17 amino acids. DNA of the CDR3: TGTGCCAGCAGTTTAACTGTATGGCAGGGGGCAAAGGAGACCCAGTACTTC. Translated: CASSLTVWQGAKETQYF.

On this clone itself: The DNA is omitted, as the CDR3 cannot be located on it reliably, and the CDR3 follows TCRdb's listing. The genes are TRBV7-6 and TRBJ1-2; TRBD1, the D gene given by the table, was not confirmed from the DNA. The CDR3 is 14 amino acids in total, end residues counted. In germline, CDR1 is SGHVS, CDR2 FNYEAQ. CDR3 residues: CASSSSTGGYGYTF.

CDR3 in DNA: TGTGCCAGCAGCCCTGGGACAATCCAAGAGACCCAGTACTTC. Translating it yields CASSPGTIQETQYF. The genes are TRBV7-9 and TRBJ2-5; a possible D gene is TRBD1 (6 bases). The CDR3 is made up of 14 amino acids. The ends were cut back, 5 bases at V and 1 base at J, with 11 bases in the middle. The germline gives CDR1 SEHNR, CDR2 FQNEAQ (reference sequence).

The chain uses TRBV13 and TRBJ2-1, with 14 positions matching TRBD2. The CDR3 is 17 residues long. J gave up 6 bases and V 0 bases, and 4 bases lay outside the gene matches. Germline loops: CDR1 PRHDT, CDR2 FYEKMQ (reference sequence). CDR3 residues: CASSLGGTSGSINEQFF. CDR3 bases: TGTGCCAGCAGCTTAGGGGGGACTAGCGGGAGCATCAATGAGCAGTTCTTC.

The rearrangement joins TRBV4-2 to TRBJ1-1; D is uncertain. V was trimmed by 6 bases and J by 5 bases, leaving 7 bases between them. The germline gives CDR1 LGHNA, CDR2 YNFKEQ. The CDR3 is 11 residues long. CDR3 loop: CASSLRTEAFF. The CDR3 DNA is TGTGCCAGCAGTCTGAGGACTGAAGCTTTCTTT.

By its share, this clone is medium-sized. The chain combines TRBV6-6 with TRBJ2-7; maybe TRBD1 (6 bases). Germline V gives CDR1 MNHNY, CDR2 SVGAGI (reference sequence). V shed 4 bases and J shed 1 base, with 8 bases lying between them. This CDR3 contains 13 residues. In DNA, the CDR3 is TGTGCCAGCAGTTGGACAGTTTCCTACGAGCAGTACTTC. It encodes CASSWTVSYEQYF.

V and J are TRBV2 and TRBJ2-1; 9 nucleotides align to TRBD1. Losses at the gene ends were 6 bases for V and 2 bases for J; bases not matched to a gene: 11. CDR3 length: 17 residues. CDR1 is SNHLY and CDR2 is FYNNEI in the germline V gene. The CDR3: CASSYSTGGSPYNEQFF. For the CDR3, the DNA is TGTGCCAGCAGCTATTCCACAGGGGGCAGTCCCTACAATGAGCAGTTCTTC.

The chain has TRBV5-1 and TRBJ2-7; 10 positions agree with TRBD1. Trimming removed 4 bases from V and 6 bases from J; junction bases left unmatched: 7. Germline values: CDR1 SGHRS, CDR2 YFSETQ. The CDR3 is 14 residues long. The CDR3 here is CASSPGQGYLEQYF. CDR3 sequence (DNA): TGCGCCAGCAGCCCGGGACAGGGGTACCTCGAGCAGTACTTC. Full variable domain (missing parts from reference TRBV5-1 and TRBJ2-7): KAGVTQTPRYLIKTRGQQVTLSCSPISGHRSVSWYQQTPGQGLQFLFEYFSETQRNKGNFPGRFSGRQFSNSRSEMNVSTLELGDSALYLCASSPGQGYLEQYFGPGTRLTVT.

With respect to this clone: This sample also contains other DNA sequences that code for the same CDR3. The chain employs TRBV5-1 and TRBJ1-1, with 10 bases matching TRBD1. This CDR3 is built from 14 residues. V shed 4 bases and J 5 bases; nucleotides not matched to a gene: 5. Per the germline V gene, CDR1 is SGHRS and CDR2 is YFSETQ. The CDR3 here is CASSPGQGGTEAFF. The CDR3 DNA is TGCGCCAGCAGCCCAGGACAGGGGGGGACTGAAGCTTTCTTT.

The chain uses TRBV6-5 and TRBJ2-7; D is perhaps TRBD1 (6 bases). Germline loops: CDR1 MNHEY, CDR2 SVGAGI. The CDR3 spans 14 residues. V shed 2 bases and J shed 3 bases, with 11 bases lying between them. This chain's CDR3 is CASSYGGRGYEQYF. In DNA form, the CDR3 reads TGTGCCAGCAGTTACGGAGGCAGGGGCTACGAGCAGTACTTC.

This rearrangement joins TRBV28 to TRBJ1-5; TRBD1 matches at 10 bases. Per germline, CDR1 MDHEN and CDR2 SYDVKM. The CDR3 loop spans 15 amino acids. V dropped 3 bases and J dropped 5; count of bases not matched to a gene: 4. The CDR3 loop is CASSLEGQGYQPQHF. The CDR3 DNA is TGTGCCAGCAGTTTGGAGGGACAGGGGTATCAGCCCCAGCATTTT. Filled out from reference TRBV28 and TRBJ1-5, the complete variable domain reads DVKVTQSSRYLVKRTGEKVFLECVQDMDHENMFWYRQDPGLGLRLIYFSYDVKMKEKGDIPEGYSVSREKKERFSLILESASTNQTSMYLCASSLEGQGYQPQHFGDGTRLSIL.

The V call is TRBV29-1, the J call TRBJ1-1; perhaps TRBD1 as D (6 bases). The CDR3 runs to 13 residues. Per the germline V gene, CDR1 is SQVTM and CDR2 is ANQGSEA. The germline V and J ends were trimmed by 8 bases and 4 bases, with 17 bases remaining between them. In nucleotides, the CDR3 is TGCAGCTCCGGGGGGCTGAGGTCCACTGAAGCTTTCTTT. Its protein product is CSSGGLRSTEAFF.

The chain recombines TRBV5-3 with TRBJ1-3, with 8 bases that match TRBD1. TRBV5-3 is treated as an ORF (open reading frame) with a function not yet certain. Trimming cost V 5 bases and J 0 bases; bases outside gene matches: 19. The CDR3 covers 20 residues. CDR3 residues: CARSCKPGQEEHSSGNTIYF. The CDR3 bases are TGTGCCAGAAGTTGCAAACCGGGACAGGAAGAGCACTCCTCTGGAAACACCATATATTTT.

The rearrangement joins TRBV5-1 to TRBJ2-3, with 9 bases aligning to TRBD2. The CDR3 totals 14 residues. CDR1 is SGHRS and CDR2 is YFSETQ in the germline V gene. After removal of 6 bases from V and 9 bases from J, the junction contained 11 bases not matched to a gene. The CDR3 spells CASNRASGTWTQYF. CDR3 coding DNA: TGCGCCAGCAACAGAGCTAGCGGGACATGGACGCAGTATTTT.

The J gene is TRBJ1-5, the V gene TRBV12-5; D unclear. V lost 5 bases and J 9 bases, leaving 20 bases between the germline ends. The CDR3 totals 15 residues. The V gene's germline CDR1 is LGHNT and CDR2 FRNRAP. CDR3 in amino acids: CASGLGIGGITPQHF. The CDR3 region has the DNA TGTGCTAGTGGTCTGGGGATTGGAGGGATCACGCCCCAGCATTTT.

The chain carries TRBV10-3 and TRBJ2-7; TRBD2 matches at 10 bases. Trimming at V came to 2 bases and at J to 4 bases, leaving 8 bases not matched to a gene. This CDR3 contains 16 residues. CDR1 is ENHRY and CDR2 is SYGVKD in the germline V gene. The DNA of the CDR3 is TGTGCCATCAGTGAGCCCCTAGCGGGAGAGCCGTACGAGCAGTACTTC. Residues: CAISEPLAGEPYEQYF.